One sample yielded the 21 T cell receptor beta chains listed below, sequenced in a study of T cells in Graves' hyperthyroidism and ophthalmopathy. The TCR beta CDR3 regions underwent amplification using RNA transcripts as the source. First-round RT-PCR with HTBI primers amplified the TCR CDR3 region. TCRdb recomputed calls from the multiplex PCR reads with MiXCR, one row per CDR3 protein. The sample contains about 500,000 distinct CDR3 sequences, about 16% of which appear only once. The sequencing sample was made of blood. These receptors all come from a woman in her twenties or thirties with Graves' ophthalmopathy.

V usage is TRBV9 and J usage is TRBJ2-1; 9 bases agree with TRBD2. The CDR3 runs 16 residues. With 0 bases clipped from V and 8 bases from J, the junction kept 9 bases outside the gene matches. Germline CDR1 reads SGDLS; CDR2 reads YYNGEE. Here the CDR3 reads CASSVEPSGNLDEQFF. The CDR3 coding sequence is TGTGCCAGCAGCGTAGAACCTAGCGGGAACCTCGATGAGCAGTTCTTC.

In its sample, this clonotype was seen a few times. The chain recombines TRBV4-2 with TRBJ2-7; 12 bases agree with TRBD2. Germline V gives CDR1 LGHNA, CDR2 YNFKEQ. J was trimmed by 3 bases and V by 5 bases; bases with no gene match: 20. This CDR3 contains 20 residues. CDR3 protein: CASSLRTDTSGRSGVYEQYF. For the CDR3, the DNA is TGTGCCAGCAGCTTGAGGACAGACACTAGCGGGAGGAGCGGCGTCTACGAGCAGTACTTC.

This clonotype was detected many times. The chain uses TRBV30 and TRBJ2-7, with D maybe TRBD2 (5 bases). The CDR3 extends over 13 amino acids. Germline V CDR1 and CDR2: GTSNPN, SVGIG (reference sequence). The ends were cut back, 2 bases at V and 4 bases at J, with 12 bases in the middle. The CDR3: CAWSLRLQYEQYF. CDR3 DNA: TGTGCCTGGAGTCTAAGACTACAGTACGAGCAGTACTTC.

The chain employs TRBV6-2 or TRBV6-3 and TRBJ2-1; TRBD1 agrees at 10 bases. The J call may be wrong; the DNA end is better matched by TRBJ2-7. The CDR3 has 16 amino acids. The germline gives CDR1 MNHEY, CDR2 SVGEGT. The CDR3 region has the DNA TGTGCCAGCAGTGCAAGACAGGGGGCTGTCGACAATGAGCAGTACTTC. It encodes CASSARQGAVDNEQYF.

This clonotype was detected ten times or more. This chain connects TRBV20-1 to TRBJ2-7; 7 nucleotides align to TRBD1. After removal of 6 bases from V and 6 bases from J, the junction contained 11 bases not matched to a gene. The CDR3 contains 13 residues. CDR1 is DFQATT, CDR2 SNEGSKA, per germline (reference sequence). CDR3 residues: CSAPRQGVPEQYF. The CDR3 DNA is TGCAGTGCCCCGAGACAGGGCGTACCCGAGCAGTACTTC.

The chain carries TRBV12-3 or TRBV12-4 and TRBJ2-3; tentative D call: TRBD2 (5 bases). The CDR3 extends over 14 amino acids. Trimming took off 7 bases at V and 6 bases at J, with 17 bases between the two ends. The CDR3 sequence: CASTKMTNRDTQYF. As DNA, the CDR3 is TGTGCCAGCACCAAAATGACTAATCGGGATACGCAGTATTTT.

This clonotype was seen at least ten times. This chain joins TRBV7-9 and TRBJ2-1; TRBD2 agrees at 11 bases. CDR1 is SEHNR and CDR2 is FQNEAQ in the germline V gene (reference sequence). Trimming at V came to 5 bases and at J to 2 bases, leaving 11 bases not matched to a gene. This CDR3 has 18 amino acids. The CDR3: CASSGAVAGGRTYNEQFF. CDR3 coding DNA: TGTGCCAGCAGCGGAGCAGTAGCGGGAGGGCGGACCTACAATGAGCAGTTCTTC.

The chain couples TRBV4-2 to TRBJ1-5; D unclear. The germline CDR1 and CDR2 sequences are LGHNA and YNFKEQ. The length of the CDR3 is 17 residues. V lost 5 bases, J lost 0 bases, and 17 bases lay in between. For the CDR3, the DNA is TGTGCCAGCAGCGCCCAAGAGGGAGTTACTAGCAATCAGCCCCAGCATTTT. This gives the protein CASSAQEGVTSNQPQHF.

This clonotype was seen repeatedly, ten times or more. The CDR3 DNA reads as TGTGCCAGCAGTCCCCGGCAGGTCAGCCAACTAACCTACGAGCAGTACTTC. Translation: CASSPRQVSQLTYEQYF. The J gene is TRBJ2-7, the V gene TRBV28; no reliable D call. This CDR3 contains 17 residues. The V and J ends lost 5 bases and 2 bases respectively, with 22 bases between them. Germline V gives CDR1 MDHEN, CDR2 SYDVKM.

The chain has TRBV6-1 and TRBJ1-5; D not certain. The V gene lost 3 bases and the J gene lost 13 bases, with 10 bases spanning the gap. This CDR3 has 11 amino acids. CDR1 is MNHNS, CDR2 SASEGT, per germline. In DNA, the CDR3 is TGTGCCAGCAGTGACGCAAGAATTCAGCATTTT. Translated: CASSDARIQHF.

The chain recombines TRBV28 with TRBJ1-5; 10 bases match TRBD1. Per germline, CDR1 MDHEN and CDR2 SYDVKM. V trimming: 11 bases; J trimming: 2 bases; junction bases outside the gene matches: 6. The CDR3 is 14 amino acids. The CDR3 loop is CAAFDRGRNQPQHF. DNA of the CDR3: TGTGCCGCCTTTGACAGGGGGCGCAATCAGCCCCAGCATTTT.

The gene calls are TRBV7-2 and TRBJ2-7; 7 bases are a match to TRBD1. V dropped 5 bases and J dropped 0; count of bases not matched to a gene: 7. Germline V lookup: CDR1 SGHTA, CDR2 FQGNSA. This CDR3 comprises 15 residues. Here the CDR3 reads CASSEDRSPSYEQYF. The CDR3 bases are TGTGCCAGCAGCGAGGACAGGTCGCCCTCCTACGAGCAGTACTTC. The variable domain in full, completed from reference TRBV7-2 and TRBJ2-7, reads GAGVSQSPSNKVTEKGKDVELRCDPISGHTALYWYRQSLGQGLEFLIYFQGNSAPDKSGLPSDRFSAERTGGSVSTLTIQRTQQEDSAVYLCASSEDRSPSYEQYFGPGTRLTVT.

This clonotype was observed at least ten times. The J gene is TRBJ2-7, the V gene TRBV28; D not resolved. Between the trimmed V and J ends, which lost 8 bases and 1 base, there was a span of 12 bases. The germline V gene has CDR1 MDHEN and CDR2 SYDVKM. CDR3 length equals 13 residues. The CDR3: CASSLSPSYEQYF. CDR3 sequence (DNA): TGTGCCAGCTCACTATCCCCTTCCTACGAGCAGTACTTC.

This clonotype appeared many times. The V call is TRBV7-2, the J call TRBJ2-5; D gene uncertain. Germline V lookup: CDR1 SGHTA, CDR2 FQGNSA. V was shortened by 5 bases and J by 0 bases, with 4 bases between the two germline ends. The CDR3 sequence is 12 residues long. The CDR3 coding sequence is TGTGCCAGCAGCGGGTACCAAGAGACCCAGTACTTC. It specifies CASSGYQETQYF.

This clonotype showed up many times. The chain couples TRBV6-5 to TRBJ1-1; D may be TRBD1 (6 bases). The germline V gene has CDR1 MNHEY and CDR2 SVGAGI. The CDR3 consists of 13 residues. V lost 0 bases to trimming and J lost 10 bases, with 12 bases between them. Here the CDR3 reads CASSYSGGSGAFF. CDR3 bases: TGTGCCAGCAGTTACTCAGGGGGTTCTGGAGCTTTCTTT.

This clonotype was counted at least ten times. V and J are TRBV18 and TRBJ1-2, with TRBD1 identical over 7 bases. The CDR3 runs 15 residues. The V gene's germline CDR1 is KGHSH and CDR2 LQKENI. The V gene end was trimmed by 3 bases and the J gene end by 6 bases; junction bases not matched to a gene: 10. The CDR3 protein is CASSPTGAGSDGYTF. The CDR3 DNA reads TGTGCCAGCTCACCCACAGGGGCGGGCTCAGATGGCTACACCTTC.

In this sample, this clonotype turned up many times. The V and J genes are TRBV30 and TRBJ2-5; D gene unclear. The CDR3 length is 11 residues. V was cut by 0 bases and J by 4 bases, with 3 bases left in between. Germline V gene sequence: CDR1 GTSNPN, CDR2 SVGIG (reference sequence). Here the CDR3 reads CAWSVSETQYF. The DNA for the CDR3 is TGTGCCTGGAGTGTATCAGAGACCCAGTACTTC.

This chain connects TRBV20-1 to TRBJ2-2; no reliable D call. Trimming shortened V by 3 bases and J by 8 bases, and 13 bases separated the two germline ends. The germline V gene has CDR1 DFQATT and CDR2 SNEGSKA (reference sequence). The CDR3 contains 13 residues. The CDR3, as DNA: TGCAGTGCTAGCAATCCTTGGCAGGGGGAGCTGTTTTTT. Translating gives CSASNPWQGELFF.

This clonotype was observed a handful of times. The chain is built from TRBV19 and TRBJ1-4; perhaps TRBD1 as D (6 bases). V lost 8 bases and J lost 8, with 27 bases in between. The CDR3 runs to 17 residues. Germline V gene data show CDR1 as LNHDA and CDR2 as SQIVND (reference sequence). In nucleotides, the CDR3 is TGTGCCAGTCGGCGACAACCACCGGGACATGACAAAGAAAAACTGTTTTTT. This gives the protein CASRRQPPGHDKEKLFF.

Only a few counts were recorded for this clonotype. The CDR3 DNA reads TGTGCCAGCAGCTCCCCCCTACAGCATGTGCAGTACTTC. Its protein product is CASSSPLQHVQYF. This chain uses TRBV7-2 with TRBJ2-7; D gene unclear. Germline V gene lookup returns CDR1 SGHTA and CDR2 FQGNSA. Trimming stripped 4 bases from V and 9 bases from J, with 16 bases between. CDR3 length: 13 amino acids.

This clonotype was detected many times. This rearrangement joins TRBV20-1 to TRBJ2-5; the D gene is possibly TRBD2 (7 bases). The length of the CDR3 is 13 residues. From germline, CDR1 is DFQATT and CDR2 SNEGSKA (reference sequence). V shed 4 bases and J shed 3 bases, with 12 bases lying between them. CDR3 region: CSATRGGEETQYF. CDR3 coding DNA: TGCAGTGCTACACGAGGGGGGGAAGAGACCCAGTACTTC.